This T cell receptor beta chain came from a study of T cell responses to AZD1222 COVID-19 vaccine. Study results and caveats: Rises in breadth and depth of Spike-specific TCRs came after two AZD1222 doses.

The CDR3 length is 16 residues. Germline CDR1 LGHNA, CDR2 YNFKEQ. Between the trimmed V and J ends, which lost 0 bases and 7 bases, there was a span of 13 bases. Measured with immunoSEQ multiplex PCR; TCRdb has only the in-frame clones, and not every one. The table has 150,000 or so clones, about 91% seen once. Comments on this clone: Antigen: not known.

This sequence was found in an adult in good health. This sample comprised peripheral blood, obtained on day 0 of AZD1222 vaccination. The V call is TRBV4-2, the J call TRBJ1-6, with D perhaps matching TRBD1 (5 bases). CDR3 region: CASSQDKAGWNSPLHF. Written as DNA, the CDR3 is TGTGCCAGCAGCCAAGATAAGGCAGGGTGGAATTCACCCCTCCACTTT.